Below are 15 T cell receptor beta chains sequenced from a single sample in a study of cytomegalovirus exposure and HLA in healthy donors. Amplification used 60 Vbeta primers and 13 Jbeta primers. Only in-frame clones appear in the TCRdb table, and some are missing; sequencing was by immunoSEQ multiplex PCR. The sample comprises roughly 100,000 clones, 60% to 80% of which are singletons, and approximately 8% rests with the top ten. Sequenced input: PBMCs. Receptors were obtained from a female donor in good health and CMV-seronegative.

V is TRBV27 and J is TRBJ2-7, with TRBD2 as a possible D gene (5 bases). Germline V gives CDR1 MNHEY, CDR2 SMNVEV (reference sequence). The V end was cut by 3 bases, the J end by 3 bases, with 15 bases between. The CDR3 is 15 amino acids. In DNA, the CDR3 is TGTGCCAGCAGTTTTTCGGCCCATGAGGGCTACGAGCAGTACTTC. It codes for CASSFSAHEGYEQYF.

This clone was found a few times. The V call is TRBV28, the J call TRBJ1-2; D not certain. Trimming left V 6 bases short and J 2 bases short, with 10 bases between. The CDR3 is 13 residues long. The V gene's germline CDR1 is MDHEN and CDR2 SYDVKM. CDR3 in DNA: TGTGCCAGCAGAGCTAACGCCAACTATGGCTACACCTTC. The encoded protein is CASRANANYGYTF.

This clone was observed a handful of times. The chain couples TRBV27 to TRBJ1-2; 7 bases align to TRBD1. The trim removed 6 bases at V and 2 bases at J, leaving 9 bases unmatched. The CDR3 is 15 amino acids. The germline gives CDR1 MNHEY, CDR2 SMNVEV (reference sequence). The CDR3 sequence: CASRGLRGRNYGYTF. The DNA for the CDR3 is TGTGCCAGCAGGGGACTCAGGGGGAGGAACTATGGCTACACCTTC.

This clone was found a few times. The genes are TRBV9 and TRBJ2-1; D is undetermined. Trimming shortened V by 0 bases and J by 2 bases, and 6 bases separated the two germline ends. CDR1 is SGDLS, CDR2 YYNGEE, per germline. The CDR3 is 14 residues long. CDR3 sequence reads: CASSVVPTYNEQFF. The CDR3 DNA is TGTGCCAGCAGCGTAGTCCCCACCTACAATGAGCAGTTCTTC. The whole variable domain, filled in from reference TRBV9 and TRBJ2-1, reads DSGVTQTPKHLITATGQRVTLRCSPRSGDLSVYWYQQSLDQGLQFLIQYYNGEERAKGNILERFSAQQFPDLHSELNLSSLELGDSALYFCASSVVPTYNEQFFGPGTRLTVL.

The chain uses TRBV5-3 and TRBJ1-5, with D tentatively TRBD1 (5 bases). TRBV5-3 is filed as an ORF, its function uncertain. The CDR3 is 16 residues long. Trimming pared 5 bases from V and 1 base from J, leaving 16 bases between. CDR3 protein: CARSSHQWGSNQPQHF. The CDR3 region has the DNA TGTGCCAGAAGTTCCCATCAGTGGGGCAGCAATCAGCCCCAGCATTTT.

V is TRBV19 and J is TRBJ2-3, with 8 bases identical to TRBD2. V shed 7 bases and J 6 bases; nucleotides not matched to a gene: 15. This CDR3 has 16 residues. CDR1 is LNHDA, CDR2 SQIVND, per germline (reference sequence). CDR3 amino acids: CASTTWVGGGFDTQYF. The CDR3 nucleotides read TGTGCCAGTACCACTTGGGTTGGCGGGGGGTTTGATACGCAGTATTTT.

The chain recombines TRBV18 with TRBJ1-2, with 9 bases fitting TRBD1. After removal of 0 bases from V and 0 bases from J, the junction contained 5 bases not matched to a gene. Looked up from germline, CDR1 is KGHSH and CDR2 is LQKENI. CDR3 length: 17 residues. The CDR3 coding sequence is TGTGCCAGCTCACCACCATCGGGACAGGGCTCTAACTATGGCTACACCTTC. It codes for CASSPPSGQGSNYGYTF.

This clone was seen more than once but under ten times. The chain combines TRBV9 with TRBJ2-7, with D possibly matching TRBD2 (6 bases). The V gene lost 3 bases and the J gene lost 3 bases, with 19 bases spanning the gap. The CDR3 runs 16 residues. CDR1 is SGDLS, CDR2 YYNGEE, per germline. CDR3 residues: CASSADPGRGNYEQYF. In nucleotides, the CDR3 is TGTGCCAGCAGCGCTGACCCGGGACGGGGGAACTACGAGCAGTACTTC.

The chain couples TRBV5-1 to TRBJ1-3; 7 positions match TRBD1. V lost 4 bases, J lost 2 bases, and 9 bases stayed unmatched. Germline CDR1 SGHRS, CDR2 YFSETQ. CDR3 size: 16 residues. The DNA for the CDR3 is TGCGCCAGCAGCGTCACAGGGGATGGGGCTGGAAACACCATATATTTT. Translated, it gives CASSVTGDGAGNTIYF.

The J gene is TRBJ1-1, the V gene TRBV4-1; TRBD1 is a possible D gene (6 bases). Looked up from germline, CDR1 is MGHRA and CDR2 is YSYEKL. The CDR3 runs to 17 residues. V lost 4 bases, J lost 5 bases, and 23 bases lay in between. The CDR3 spells CASSRLPIQNRDTEAFF. The CDR3 DNA follows: TGCGCCAGCAGCCGACTTCCGATACAAAACAGGGATACTGAAGCTTTCTTT.

This chain links TRBV10-3 with TRBJ2-3; the match to TRBD2 covers 15 bases. V shed 4 bases and J 4 bases; nucleotides not matched to a gene: 9. This CDR3 region has 18 residues. The germline V gene encodes CDR1 ENHRY and CDR2 SYGVKD. This CDR3 reads CAISGTSGGAIGADTQYF. The CDR3 DNA is TGTGCCATCAGTGGGACTAGCGGGGGGGCCATAGGAGCAGATACGCAGTATTTT.

The rearrangement uses TRBV19 and TRBJ1-1, with TRBD1 identical over 9 bases. CDR3 length: 16 residues. Looked up from germline, CDR1 is LNHDA and CDR2 is SQIVND (reference sequence). V shed 7 bases and J 4 bases; nucleotides not matched to a gene: 13. CDR3 residues: CASTSMGDREGTEAFF. Here the CDR3 DNA reads TGTGCCAGTACTAGTATGGGGGACAGGGAGGGCACTGAAGCTTTCTTT.

V and J are TRBV7-8 and TRBJ2-5, with 8 bases identical to TRBD1. CDR3 length: 15 residues. Trimming took 3 bases from V and 2 from J; bases not matched to a gene: 5. Per germline, CDR1 SGHVS and CDR2 FQNEAQ. The CDR3 loop reads CASSFSGGGQETQYF. In nucleotides, the CDR3 is TGTGCCAGCAGCTTTTCAGGGGGCGGACAAGAGACCCAGTACTTC.

The V call is TRBV7-8, the J call TRBJ2-7; TRBD2 might be the D (6 bases). CDR3 size: 15 residues. V lost 4 bases, J lost 0 bases, and 13 bases lay in between. Germline V gives CDR1 SGHVS, CDR2 FQNEAQ. This CDR3 reads CASSSQRVPSYEQYF. Written as DNA, the CDR3 is TGTGCCAGCAGCTCCCAGCGGGTACCCTCCTACGAGCAGTACTTC.

The chain joins TRBV29-1 to TRBJ1-2; D not certain. The V and J ends lost 4 bases and 5 bases respectively, with 20 bases between them. CDR1 SQVTM and CDR2 ANQGSEA come from the germline V gene. The CDR3 is 15 residues long. The CDR3 sequence: CSVARALSIEYGYTF. The CDR3 DNA follows: TGCAGCGTTGCGCGTGCGCTTTCCATAGAATATGGCTACACCTTC.